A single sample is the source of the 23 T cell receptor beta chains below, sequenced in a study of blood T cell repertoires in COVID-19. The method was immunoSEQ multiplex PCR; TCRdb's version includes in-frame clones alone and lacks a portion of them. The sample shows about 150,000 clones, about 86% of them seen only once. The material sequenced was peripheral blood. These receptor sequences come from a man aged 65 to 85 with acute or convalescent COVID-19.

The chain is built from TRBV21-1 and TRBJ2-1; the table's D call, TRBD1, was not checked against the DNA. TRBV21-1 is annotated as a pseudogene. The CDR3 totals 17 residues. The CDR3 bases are TGTGCCAGCAGCAAAGGGGCTACAGGGGGCTTGTATAATGAGCAGTTCTTC. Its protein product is CASSKGATGGLYNEQFF.

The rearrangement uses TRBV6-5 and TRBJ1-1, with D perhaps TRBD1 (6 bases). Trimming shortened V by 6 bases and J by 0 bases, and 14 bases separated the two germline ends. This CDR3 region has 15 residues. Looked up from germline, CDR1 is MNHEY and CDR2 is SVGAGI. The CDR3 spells CASRPAQGVNTEAFF. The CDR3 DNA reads TGTGCCAGCAGACCTGCACAGGGCGTGAACACTGAAGCTTTCTTT.

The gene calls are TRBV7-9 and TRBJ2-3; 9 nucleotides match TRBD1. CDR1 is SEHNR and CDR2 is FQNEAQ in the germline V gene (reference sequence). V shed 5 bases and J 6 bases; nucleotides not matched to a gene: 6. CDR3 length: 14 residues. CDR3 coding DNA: TGTGCCAGCAGCCTACAGGGGGCAGGGGATACGCAGTATTTT. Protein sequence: CASSLQGAGDTQYF. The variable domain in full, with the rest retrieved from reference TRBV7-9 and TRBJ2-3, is DTGVSQNPRHKITKRGQNVTFRCDPISEHNRLYWYRQTLGQGPEFLTYFQNEAQLEKSRLLSDRFSAERPKGSFSTLEIQRTEQGDSAMYLCASSLQGAGDTQYFGPGTRLTVL.

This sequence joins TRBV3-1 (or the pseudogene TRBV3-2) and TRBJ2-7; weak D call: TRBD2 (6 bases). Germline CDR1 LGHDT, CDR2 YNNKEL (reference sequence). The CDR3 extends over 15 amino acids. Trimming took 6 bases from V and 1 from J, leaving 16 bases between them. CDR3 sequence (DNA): TGTGCCAGCAGGGTATCCGGGACTTATTCCTACGAGCAGTACTTC. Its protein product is CASRVSGTYSYEQYF.

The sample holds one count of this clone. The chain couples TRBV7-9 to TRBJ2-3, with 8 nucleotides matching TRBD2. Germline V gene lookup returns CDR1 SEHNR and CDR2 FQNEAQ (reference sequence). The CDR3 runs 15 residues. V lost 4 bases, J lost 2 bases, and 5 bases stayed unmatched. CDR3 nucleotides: TGTGCCAGCAGCTCGTTAGCGGGGTTCACAGATACGCAGTATTTT. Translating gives CASSSLAGFTDTQYF.

The CDR3 loop is CASSLNDRGGNTIYF. CDR3 nucleotides: TGTGCCAGCAGCCTAAATGACAGGGGCGGAAACACCATATATTTT. The rearrangement links TRBV14 to TRBJ1-3; the match to TRBD1 covers 8 bases. V shed 4 bases, J shed 4 bases, and the junction held 6 bases outside the gene matches. Germline V gene data show CDR1 as SGHDN and CDR2 as FVKESK. The CDR3 consists of 15 residues. The whole variable domain, remainder taken from reference TRBV14 and TRBJ1-3, is EAGVTQFPSHSVIEKGQTVTLRCDPISGHDNLYWYRRVMGKEIKFLLHFVKESKQDESGMPNNRFLAERTGGTYSTLKVQPAELEDSGVYFCASSLNDRGGNTIYFGEGSWLTVV.

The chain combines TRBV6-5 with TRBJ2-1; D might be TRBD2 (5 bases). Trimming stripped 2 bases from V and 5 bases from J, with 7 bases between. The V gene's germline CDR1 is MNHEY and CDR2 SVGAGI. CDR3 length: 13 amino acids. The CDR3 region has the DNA TGTGCCAGCAGTTACGGACTCAACAATGAGCAGTTCTTC. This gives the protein CASSYGLNNEQFF.

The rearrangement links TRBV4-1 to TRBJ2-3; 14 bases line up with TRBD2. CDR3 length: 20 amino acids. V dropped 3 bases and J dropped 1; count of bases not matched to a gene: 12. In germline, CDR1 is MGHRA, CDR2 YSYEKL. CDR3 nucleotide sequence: TGCGCCAGCAGCCAGCCGAGACTAGCGGGAGGGGGTGTCGGCACAGATACGCAGTATTTT. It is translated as CASSQPRLAGGGVGTDTQYF.

This CDR3 is CSVQREETQYF. In DNA form, the CDR3 reads TGCAGCGTCCAGCGGGAAGAGACCCAGTACTTC. The gene calls are TRBV29-1 and TRBJ2-5; TRBD2 might be the D (6 bases). The germline CDR1 and CDR2 sequences are SQVTM and ANQGSEA. Trimming removed 6 bases from V and 3 bases from J, with 8 bases in between. The CDR3 is 11 amino acids.

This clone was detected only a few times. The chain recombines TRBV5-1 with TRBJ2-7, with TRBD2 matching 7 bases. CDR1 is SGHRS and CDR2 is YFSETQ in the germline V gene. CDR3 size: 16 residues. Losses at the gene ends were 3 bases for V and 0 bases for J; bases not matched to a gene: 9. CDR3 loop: CASSSAGTTSSYEQYF. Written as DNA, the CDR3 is TGCGCCAGCAGCTCGGCGGGGACTACATCCTCCTACGAGCAGTACTTC. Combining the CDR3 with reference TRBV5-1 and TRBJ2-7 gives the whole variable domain KAGVTQTPRYLIKTRGQQVTLSCSPISGHRSVSWYQQTPGQGLQFLFEYFSETQRNKGNFPGRFSGRQFSNSRSEMNVSTLELGDSALYLCASSSAGTTSSYEQYFGPGTRLTVT.

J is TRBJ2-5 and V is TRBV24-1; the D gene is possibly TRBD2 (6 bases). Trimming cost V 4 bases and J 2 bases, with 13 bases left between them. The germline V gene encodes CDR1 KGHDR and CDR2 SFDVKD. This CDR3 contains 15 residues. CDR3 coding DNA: TGTGCCACCAGTGACCAGGGACTCCTTCAAGAGACCCAGTACTTC. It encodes CATSDQGLLQETQYF.

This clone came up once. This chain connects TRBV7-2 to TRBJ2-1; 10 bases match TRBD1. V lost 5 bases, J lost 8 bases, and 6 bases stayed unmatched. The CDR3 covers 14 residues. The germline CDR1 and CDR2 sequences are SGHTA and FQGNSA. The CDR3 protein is CASSAGGQGYEQFF. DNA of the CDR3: TGTGCCAGCAGCGCAGGGGGACAGGGGTATGAGCAGTTCTTC.

The CDR3 loop reads CAISDNRQGRNTIYF. The DNA of the CDR3 is TGTGCCATCAGTGACAATCGACAGGGCCGGAACACCATATATTTT. The chain links TRBV10-3 to TRBJ1-3, with 7 bases aligning to TRBD1. The CDR3 is made up of 15 amino acids. V dropped 3 bases and J dropped 7; count of bases not matched to a gene: 9. CDR1 and CDR2 from the germline V gene are ENHRY and SYGVKD.

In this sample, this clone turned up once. The CDR3 protein is CATREPRGGAGGNGEQFF. The CDR3 nucleotides read TGTGCCACCAGAGAGCCGCGGGGGGGAGCGGGAGGGAACGGTGAGCAGTTCTTC. The chain combines TRBV24-1 with TRBJ2-1; 10 positions match TRBD2. The CDR3 sequence is 18 residues long. The germline CDR1 and CDR2 sequences are KGHDR and SFDVKD. V gave up 7 bases and J gave up 9 bases; unmatched junction bases: 20.

This CDR3 is CASREQISNQPQHF. CDR3 coding DNA: TGTGCCAGCAGAGAACAGATTAGCAATCAGCCCCAGCATTTT. The gene calls are TRBV28 and TRBJ1-5; no firm D call. There are 14 residues in the CDR3. Trimming stripped 6 bases from V and 0 bases from J, with 9 bases between. The V gene's germline CDR1 is MDHEN and CDR2 SYDVKM. Variable domain in full (rest from reference TRBV28 and TRBJ1-5): DVKVTQSSRYLVKRTGEKVFLECVQDMDHENMFWYRQDPGLGLRLIYFSYDVKMKEKGDIPEGYSVSREKKERFSLILESASTNQTSMYLCASREQISNQPQHFGDGTRLSIL.

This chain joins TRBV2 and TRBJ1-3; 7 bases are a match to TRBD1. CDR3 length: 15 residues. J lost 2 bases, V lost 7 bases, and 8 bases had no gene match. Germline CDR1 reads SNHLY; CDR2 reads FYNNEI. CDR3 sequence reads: CASKPGGTPGNTIYF. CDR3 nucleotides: TGTGCCAGCAAGCCAGGGGGGACTCCTGGAAACACCATATATTTT.

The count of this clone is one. The CDR3 coding sequence is TGCGCCAGCAGCCAAGATGCTCGGGCCGGGGGTGGCTACACCTTC. Encoded protein: CASSQDARAGGGYTF. The chain uses TRBV4-1 and TRBJ1-2, with a possible D match to TRBD1 (5 bases). V dropped 0 bases and J dropped 7 bases, with 15 bases sitting between them. CDR3 length: 15 amino acids. Per the germline V gene, CDR1 is MGHRA and CDR2 is YSYEKL.

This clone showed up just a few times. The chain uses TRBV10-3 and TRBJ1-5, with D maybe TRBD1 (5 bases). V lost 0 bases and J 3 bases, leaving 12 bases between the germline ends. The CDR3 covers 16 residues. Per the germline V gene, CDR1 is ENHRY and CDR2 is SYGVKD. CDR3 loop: CAISESQQGANQPQHF. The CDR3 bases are TGTGCCATCAGTGAGTCTCAGCAGGGCGCCAATCAGCCCCAGCATTTT.

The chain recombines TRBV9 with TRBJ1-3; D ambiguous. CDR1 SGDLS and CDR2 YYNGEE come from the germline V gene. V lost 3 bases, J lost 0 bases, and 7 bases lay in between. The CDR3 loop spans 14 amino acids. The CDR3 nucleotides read TGTGCCAGCAGCGCCCTGAGCTCTGGAAACACCATATATTTT. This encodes CASSALSSGNTIYF.

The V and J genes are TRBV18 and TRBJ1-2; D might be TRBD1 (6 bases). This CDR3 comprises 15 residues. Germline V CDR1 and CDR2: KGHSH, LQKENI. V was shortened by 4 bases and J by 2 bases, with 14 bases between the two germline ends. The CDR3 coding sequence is TGTGCCAGCTCACTCTATACAACAGGGAACTATGGCTACACCTTC. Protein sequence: CASSLYTTGNYGYTF.

CDR3 nucleotide sequence: TGTGCCAGCAGCTTAAGGGGACAGTCCACGAACACTGAAGCTTTCTTT. This gives the protein CASSLRGQSTNTEAFF. The V call is TRBV11-2, the J call TRBJ1-1; 7 bases agree with TRBD1. Germline CDR1 and CDR2: SGHAT and FQNNGV. V lost 2 bases and J lost 1; bases outside the gene matches: 7. This CDR3 has 16 residues.

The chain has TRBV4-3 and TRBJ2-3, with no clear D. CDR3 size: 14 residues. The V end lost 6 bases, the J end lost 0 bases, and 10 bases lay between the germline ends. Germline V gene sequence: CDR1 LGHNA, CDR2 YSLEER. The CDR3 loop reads CASSSVISTDTQYF. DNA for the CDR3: TGCGCCAGCAGTAGTGTCATTAGCACAGATACGCAGTATTTT.

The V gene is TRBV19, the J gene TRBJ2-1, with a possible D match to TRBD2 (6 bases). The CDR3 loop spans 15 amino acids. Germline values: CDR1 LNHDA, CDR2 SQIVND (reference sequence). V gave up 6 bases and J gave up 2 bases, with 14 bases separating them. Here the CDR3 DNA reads TGTGCCAGTAGCCGCCAGCGGGCTGCCTACAATGAGCAGTTCTTC. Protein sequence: CASSRQRAAYNEQFF.